This T cell receptor beta chain was profiled in a study of graft-versus-host responses after intestinal transplantation. The CDR3 length is 16 residues. V shed 1 base and J shed 0 bases, with 13 bases lying between them. CDR1 is LGHNA, CDR2 YNFKEQ, per germline. This clone appeared once. Its antigen remains unknown. Measured with immunoSEQ multiplex PCR; TCRdb has only the in-frame clones, and not every one. The sample lists about 150,000 clones, around 90% seen once, with about 0.18% in the top ten. The sequence was collected from a human donor who received an intestinal transplant. The sequences come from unstimulated CD4+ T cells sorted from spleen or lymph node cells, collected before intestinal transplant. This rearrangement joins TRBV4-2 to TRBJ2-7, with D hard to call. In nucleotides, the CDR3 is TGTGCCAGCAGCCAAGTTCCCGGGTCCCACTCCTACGAGCAGTACTTC. Translating it yields CASSQVPGSHSYEQYF.